Below are 16 T cell receptor beta chains sequenced from a single sample in a study of blood T cell repertoires in COVID-19. Assay: immunoSEQ multiplex PCR; the TCRdb copy retains only in-frame clones and omits some. The sample records tens of thousands of clones, roughly nine tenths being singletons. Input material: peripheral blood. The receptor source for this set is a man aged 60 to 75 with acute or convalescent COVID-19.

The chain has TRBV27 and TRBJ1-2, with D possibly being TRBD1 (6 bases). This CDR3 is built from 14 residues. V lost 2 bases, J lost 0 bases, and 7 bases lay in between. Germline CDR1 is MNHEY and CDR2 is SMNVEV (reference sequence). The DNA of the CDR3 is TGTGCCAGCAGTTTAGGACAGTCTAACTATGGCTACACCTTC. Amino acid sequence: CASSLGQSNYGYTF.

The chain recombines TRBV6-6 with TRBJ2-7; perhaps TRBD1 as D (6 bases). The CDR3 spans 15 residues. Trimming removed 0 bases from V and 3 bases from J, with 12 bases in between. Germline loops: CDR1 MNHNY, CDR2 SVGAGI (reference sequence). Here the CDR3 DNA reads TGTGCCAGCAGTTACTCGGGGGCCCCAAACTACGAGCAGTACTTC. Its protein is CASSYSGAPNYEQYF.

This chain links TRBV4-1 with TRBJ2-2; weak D call: TRBD1 (6 bases). Trimming cost V 0 bases and J 1 base, with 9 bases left between them. The CDR3 is made up of 16 amino acids. The germline V gene has CDR1 MGHRA and CDR2 YSYEKL. CDR3 protein: CASSQEDRKNTGELFF. The CDR3 DNA reads TGCGCCAGCAGCCAAGAGGACAGAAAGAACACCGGGGAGCTGTTTTTT.

This chain connects TRBV4-1 to TRBJ2-7; 7 bases match TRBD1. V shed 2 bases, J shed 1 base, and the junction held 2 bases outside the gene matches. This CDR3 contains 14 residues. CDR1 is MGHRA, CDR2 YSYEKL, per germline. The CDR3 is CASSQQTGSYEQYF. CDR3 nucleotide sequence: TGCGCCAGCAGCCAACAGACAGGGTCCTACGAGCAGTACTTC.

This clone has just one count. The CDR3 loop reads CASSRSGLDGSTDTQYF. CDR3 bases: TGTGCCAGCAGCCGCAGCGGACTAGACGGTAGCACAGATACGCAGTATTTT. V is TRBV7-9 and J is TRBJ2-3, with 7 bases identical to TRBD2. V lost 5 bases and J lost 0; bases outside the gene matches: 11. The CDR3 is 17 residues long. CDR1 is SEHNR, CDR2 FQNEAQ, per germline (reference sequence).

This chain uses TRBV15 with TRBJ2-3, with D possibly matching TRBD1 (6 bases). V was trimmed by 2 bases and J by 2 bases, leaving 8 bases between them. CDR1 LNHNV and CDR2 YYDKDF come from the germline V gene (reference sequence). This CDR3 has 14 residues. The CDR3 spells CATSRQGSTDTQYF. CDR3 in DNA: TGTGCCACCAGCAGACAGGGGTCCACAGATACGCAGTATTTT. Based on the CDR3 plus reference TRBV15 and TRBJ2-3, the full variable domain is DAMVIQNPRYQVTQFGKPVTLSCSQTLNHNVMYWYQQKSSQAPKLLFHYYDKDFNNEADTPDNFQSRRPNTSFCFLDIRSPGLGDTAMYLCATSRQGSTDTQYFGPGTRLTVL.

The CDR3 nucleotides read TGTGCCAGCAGCCTGGCAGGGTCGGGGAACACTGAAGCTTTCTTT. It codes for CASSLAGSGNTEAFF. The V and J genes are TRBV5-6 and TRBJ1-1; possible D gene TRBD1, 5 bases. The germline CDR1 and CDR2 sequences are SGHDT and YYEEEE. V was trimmed by 4 bases and J by 1 base, leaving 14 bases between them. The CDR3 has 15 amino acids.

The J gene is TRBJ1-2, the V gene TRBV6-4; 11 bases are shared with TRBD1. J was trimmed by 5 bases and V by 4 bases; bases with no gene match: 12. The CDR3 runs to 17 residues. CDR1 and CDR2 (germline): MRHNA, SNTAGT. This CDR3 reads CASSARDRGSLKYGYTF. Here the CDR3 DNA reads TGTGCCAGCAGTGCGCGGGACAGGGGGTCTTTAAAATATGGCTACACCTTC.

This chain joins TRBV6-5 and TRBJ1-1; 8 nucleotides agree with TRBD1. Germline CDR1 MNHEY, CDR2 SVGAGI. This CDR3 region has 15 residues. J lost 6 bases, V lost 2 bases, and 8 bases had no gene match. The CDR3 here is CASSYPKQGGSEAFF. For the CDR3, the DNA is TGTGCCAGCAGTTACCCGAAACAGGGGGGCTCTGAAGCTTTCTTT.

V gene TRBV2 combines with J gene TRBJ2-1, with 7 positions matching TRBD2. The CDR3 is 13 amino acids. CDR1 is SNHLY and CDR2 is FYNNEI in the germline V gene. Unmatched junction bases numbered 6, after V lost 7 bases and J lost 6 bases. The CDR3 region is CASTRRGVNEQFF. CDR3 nucleotide sequence: TGTGCCAGCACCAGACGGGGGGTCAATGAGCAGTTCTTC.

This clone was picked up one time. The V gene is TRBV9, the J gene TRBJ1-3, with D possibly matching TRBD1 (5 bases). V lost 3 bases and J lost 0, with 7 bases in between. In germline, CDR1 is SGDLS, CDR2 YYNGEE. The CDR3 spans 14 residues. The CDR3 DNA sequence: TGTGCCAGCAGCGGGGGGGGCTCTGGAAACACCATATATTTT. As protein: CASSGGGSGNTIYF.

This chain connects TRBV18 to TRBJ1-4; 12 bases match TRBD1. The junction had 8 bases not matched to a gene; V was cut back by 2 bases and J by 4 bases. Germline loops: CDR1 KGHSH, CDR2 LQKENI. The CDR3 covers 18 residues. The CDR3 DNA sequence: TGTGCCAGCTCACCAACCGGGACAGGGGGCGTTATTAATGAAAAACTGTTTTTT. Protein: CASSPTGTGGVINEKLFF.

This clone was seen once. The CDR3 loop reads CASSWGGRGKLFF. As DNA, the CDR3 is TGTGCCAGCTCTTGGGGAGGGCGAGGAAAACTGTTTTTT. V and J are TRBV3-1 (or the pseudogene TRBV3-2) and TRBJ1-4; D is unclear. The CDR3 loop spans 13 amino acids. Germline CDR1 is LGHDT and CDR2 is YNNKEL (reference sequence). The ends were cut back, 8 bases at V and 10 bases at J, with 17 bases in the middle.

The CDR3 protein is CATRTGLTNEKLFF. CDR3 coding DNA: TGTGCCACCCGGACAGGGCTTACTAATGAAAAACTGTTTTTT. This sequence joins TRBV6-5 and TRBJ1-4; TRBD1 aligns across 8 bases. V trimming: 10 bases; J trimming: 2 bases; junction bases outside the gene matches: 6. This CDR3 has 14 residues. Looked up from germline, CDR1 is MNHEY and CDR2 is SVGAGI.

V usage is TRBV29-1 and J usage is TRBJ2-3; 10 nucleotides agree with TRBD2. Germline V gives CDR1 SQVTM, CDR2 ANQGSEA. This CDR3 has 15 amino acids. The V gene end was trimmed by 3 bases and the J gene end by 4 bases; junction bases not matched to a gene: 7. CDR3 DNA: TGCAGCGTTGAGTCAACTAGCGGGGTGGCAGATACGCAGTATTTT. It specifies CSVESTSGVADTQYF.

DNA of the CDR3: TGTGCCAGCAGTTACTCGAACCTGGGGCTAATGAACACTGAAGCTTTCTTT. The encoded protein is CASSYSNLGLMNTEAFF. This chain connects TRBV6-2 or TRBV6-3 to TRBJ1-1; possibly TRBD1 for D (5 bases). Germline loops: CDR1 MNHEY, CDR2 SVGEGT. This CDR3 spans 17 amino acids. Trimming took 0 bases from V and 0 from J, leaving 14 bases between them.